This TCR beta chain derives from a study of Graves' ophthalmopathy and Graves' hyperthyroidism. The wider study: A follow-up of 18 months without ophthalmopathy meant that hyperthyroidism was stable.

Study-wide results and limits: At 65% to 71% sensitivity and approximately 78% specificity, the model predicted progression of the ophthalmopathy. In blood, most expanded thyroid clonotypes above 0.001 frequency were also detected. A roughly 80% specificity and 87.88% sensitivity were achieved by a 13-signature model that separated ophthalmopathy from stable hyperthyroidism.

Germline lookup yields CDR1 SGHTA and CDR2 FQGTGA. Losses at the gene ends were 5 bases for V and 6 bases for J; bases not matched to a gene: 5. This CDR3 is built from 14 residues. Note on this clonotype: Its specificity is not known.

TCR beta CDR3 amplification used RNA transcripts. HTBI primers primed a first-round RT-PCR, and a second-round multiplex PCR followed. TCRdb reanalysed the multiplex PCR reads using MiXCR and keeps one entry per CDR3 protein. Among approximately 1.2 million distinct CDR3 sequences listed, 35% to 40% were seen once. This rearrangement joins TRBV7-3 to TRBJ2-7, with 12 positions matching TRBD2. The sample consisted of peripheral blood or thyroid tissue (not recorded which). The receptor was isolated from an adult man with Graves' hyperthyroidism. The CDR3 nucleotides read TGTGCCAGCAGCCCTAGCGGGGGGGCTGCCGAGCAGTACTTC. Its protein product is CASSPSGGAAEQYF.